One sample yielded the 30 T cell receptor beta chains listed below, sequenced in a study of beta chain features in type 1 diabetes. General study results and limits: In every one of the four CD4+ subsets, TCRB CDR3s were moderately but significantly shorter in Type 1 diabetes patients.

Their cognate antigens are unknown. The isolated RNA, all of it, was reverse transcribed, so expressed TCRB transcripts were what got sequenced. The protocol was immunoSEQ multiplex PCR, while the TCRdb copy is restricted to in-frame clones and leaves out a portion. The profile shows about 650,000 clones, 9.5% to 15% of them singletons. The sample comprised naive CD4+ T cells from blood. The receptors here all came from a man between 25 and 39 years old with type 1 diabetes.

This clone has just a few counts. This chain links TRBV5-4 with TRBJ2-5, with 12 bases fitting TRBD2. Per germline, CDR1 SGHNT and CDR2 YYREEE (reference sequence). V trimming: 1 base; J trimming: 5 bases; junction bases outside the gene matches: 3. The CDR3 runs 15 residues. Written as DNA, the CDR3 is TGTGCCAGCAGCTTGCTCGGGACTAGCGGGGAGACCCAGTACTTC. This translates into CASSLLGTSGETQYF.

The J gene is TRBJ1-1, the V gene TRBV5-1; 7 bases agree with TRBD1. The CDR3 extends over 14 amino acids. V was clipped by 0 bases and J by 10 bases; unmatched bases: 9. The germline gives CDR1 SGHRS, CDR2 YFSETQ. The DNA of the CDR3 is TGCGCCAGCAGCTTGGATCGACAGGGTCCTGGAGCTTTCTTT. It is translated as CASSLDRQGPGAFF.

This chain uses TRBV7-9 with TRBJ2-1, with 10 bases identical to TRBD2. The trim removed 5 bases at V and 7 bases at J, leaving 14 bases unmatched. This CDR3 is built from 17 residues. Germline CDR1 SEHNR, CDR2 FQNEAQ (reference sequence). CDR3 sequence: CASSHKAGLAGVNEQFF. The CDR3 bases are TGTGCCAGCAGCCATAAAGCCGGGCTAGCGGGGGTTAATGAGCAGTTCTTC.

The genes are TRBV7-2 and TRBJ2-7; 10 bases map to TRBD1. Trimming took 9 bases from V and 6 from J; bases not matched to a gene: 14. Germline assignment: CDR1 SGHTA and CDR2 FQGNSA. The CDR3 extends over 15 amino acids. The CDR3 nucleotides are TGTGCCAGTAAACTTCTTGGACAGGGGGAAACCGAGCAGTACTTC. This codes for CASKLLGQGETEQYF.

This chain joins TRBV6-1 and TRBJ1-2, with 9 bases that match TRBD1. J lost 1 base, V lost 6 bases, and 6 bases had no gene match. Germline assignment: CDR1 MNHNS and CDR2 SASEGT. The CDR3 loop spans 15 amino acids. CDR3 sequence: CASREQGAGNYGYTF. The DNA of the CDR3 is TGTGCCAGCAGAGAACAGGGGGCGGGTAACTATGGCTACACCTTC.

This clone was detected a few times. The chain carries TRBV21-1 and TRBJ1-2; TRBD1 reflects the table's D call only, with no check against the DNA. TRBV21-1 is a pseudogene locus. The CDR3 length is 12 residues. The CDR3 nucleotides are TGTGCCAGCAGTCAGGGTAACTATGGCTACACCTTC. Amino acids: CASSQGNYGYTF.

The V call is TRBV7-2, the J call TRBJ1-5, with a weak D call TRBD1 (5 bases). V dropped 0 bases and J dropped 4 bases, with 10 bases sitting between them. This CDR3 is built from 15 residues. Germline lookup yields CDR1 SGHTA and CDR2 FQGNSA. The DNA of the CDR3 is TGTGCCAGCAGCTTAGCGGGGACCAATAATCAGCCCCAGCATTTT. The encoded protein is CASSLAGTNNQPQHF. The whole variable domain, remainder taken from reference TRBV7-2 and TRBJ1-5, is GAGVSQSPSNKVTEKGKDVELRCDPISGHTALYWYRQSLGQGLEFLIYFQGNSAPDKSGLPSDRFSAERTGGSVSTLTIQRTQQEDSAVYLCASSLAGTNNQPQHFGDGTRLSIL.

This clone was observed a few times. The chain uses TRBV6-5 and TRBJ1-1, with D possibly being TRBD1 (5 bases). This CDR3 comprises 15 residues. Germline-derived CDR1 and CDR2 are MNHEY and SVGAGI. Deletions cut 6 bases from V and 5 bases from J, with 19 bases between. The CDR3 nucleotides are TGTGCCAGCAGCCAACCGGGGCCTACGGGGACTGAAGCTTTCTTT. It yields the protein CASSQPGPTGTEAFF.

There are a few counts of this clone. The chain carries TRBV19 and TRBJ2-2; TRBD2 matches 7 bases. The germline V gene encodes CDR1 LNHDA and CDR2 SQIVND (reference sequence). V gave up 5 bases and J gave up 7 bases; unmatched junction bases: 13. CDR3 length: 16 amino acids. The CDR3 sequence: CASSPSLGRGLGELFF. Written as DNA, the CDR3 is TGTGCCAGTAGTCCGTCCCTAGGGAGGGGTCTCGGGGAGCTGTTTTTT.

The chain combines TRBV5-1 with TRBJ2-1; 14 bases are a match to TRBD2. This CDR3 has 15 amino acids. The trim removed 4 bases at V and 7 bases at J, leaving 4 bases unmatched. CDR1 is SGHRS and CDR2 is YFSETQ in the germline V gene. The CDR3 DNA is TGCGCCAGCAGCCCTGGGACTAGCGGGGGTAATGAGCAGTTCTTC. Its translation is CASSPGTSGGNEQFF.

This clone has just a few counts. The gene calls are TRBV9 and TRBJ2-7; D unresolved. This CDR3 has 14 residues. The V end was cut by 2 bases, the J end by 2 bases, with 11 bases between. In germline, CDR1 is SGDLS, CDR2 YYNGEE. The CDR3 is CASSVAEGTYEQYF. The CDR3 DNA sequence: TGTGCCAGCAGCGTGGCAGAAGGGACCTACGAGCAGTACTTC.

Concerning this clone: The sample has other DNA sequences that encode this CDR3 too. The chain combines TRBV9 with TRBJ2-5; D gene unclear. Trimming pared 4 bases from V and 0 bases from J, leaving 4 bases between. Germline values: CDR1 SGDLS, CDR2 YYNGEE. CDR3 length equals 12 residues. CDR3 nucleotide sequence: TGTGCCAGCAGCCCCCACCAAGAGACCCAGTACTTC. Its translation: CASSPHQETQYF.

A word on this clone: This CDR3 is also generated by other DNA sequences in the sample. This chain links TRBV29-1 with TRBJ1-3; D not resolved. V dropped 6 bases and J dropped 2 bases, with 8 bases sitting between them. This CDR3 is built from 12 residues. The germline V gene has CDR1 SQVTM and CDR2 ANQGSEA. CDR3 sequence reads: CSVRGTGNTIYF. The CDR3 DNA is TGCAGCGTGCGGGGAACTGGAAACACCATATATTTT.

The chain recombines TRBV6-4 with TRBJ1-1; D uncertain. The germline CDR1 and CDR2 sequences are MRHNA and SNTAGT. V lost 6 bases, J lost 1 base, and 18 bases lay in between. The CDR3 is 16 amino acids. The CDR3 region is CASSPPPTEQNTEAFF. CDR3 sequence (DNA): TGTGCCAGCAGCCCACCCCCAACAGAGCAGAACACTGAAGCTTTCTTT.

This chain joins TRBV2 and TRBJ1-5; D perhaps matches TRBD1 (5 bases). Germline-derived CDR1 and CDR2 are SNHLY and FYNNEI. The CDR3 sequence is 13 residues long. V dropped 4 bases and J dropped 6 bases, with 10 bases sitting between them. This CDR3 reads CASSVEGSQPQHF. CDR3 coding DNA: TGTGCCAGCAGTGTAGAGGGGAGTCAGCCCCAGCATTTT.

The chain recombines TRBV19 with TRBJ2-7; tentatively, D is TRBD1 (6 bases). The germline V gene has CDR1 LNHDA and CDR2 SQIVND (reference sequence). V dropped 9 bases and J dropped 0 bases, with 18 bases sitting between them. This CDR3 has 15 amino acids. The CDR3 here is CASSYSGDTSYEQYF. In DNA, the CDR3 is TGTGCCAGCTCCTATTCCGGGGACACCTCCTACGAGCAGTACTTC.

This clone has a handful of counts. At one end the junction does not follow the germline gene, possibly because of a read error. The chain recombines TRBV30 with TRBJ1-3; D ambiguous. Germline loops: CDR1 GTSNPN, CDR2 SVGIG (reference sequence). The CDR3 covers 15 residues. The CDR3 sequence: CAWHGRDPLGSTIYF. CDR3 nucleotide sequence: TGTGCCTGGCATGGAAGAGACCCGCTAGGAAGCACCATATATTTT. Looking up the rest from reference TRBV30 and TRBJ1-3 gives the full variable domain: SQTIHQWPATLVQPVGSPLSLECTVEGTSNPNLYWYRQAAGRGLQLLFYSVGIGQISSEVPQNLSASRPQDRQFILSSKKLLLSDSGFYLCAWHGRDPLGSTIYFGEGSWLTVV.

This chain connects TRBV28 to TRBJ2-7; possible D gene TRBD1, 5 bases. Per the germline V gene, CDR1 is MDHEN and CDR2 is SYDVKM. The CDR3 sequence is 14 residues long. The ends were cut back, 6 bases at V and 6 bases at J, with 18 bases in the middle. In nucleotides, the CDR3 is TGTGCCAGCAGGGGCAGGGAACTCCTAGGCGAGCAGTACTTC. This gives the protein CASRGRELLGEQYF.

This sequence joins TRBV5-1 and TRBJ1-2; 10 bases fit TRBD1. The germline V gene encodes CDR1 SGHRS and CDR2 YFSETQ. Unmatched junction bases numbered 10, after V lost 3 bases and J lost 5 bases. CDR3 size: 16 residues. CDR3 DNA: TGCGCCAGCAGCTCCAATTCTGGACAGGGGGGTTATGGCTACACCTTC. Translated: CASSSNSGQGGYGYTF. Complete variable domain (other parts from reference TRBV5-1 and TRBJ1-2): KAGVTQTPRYLIKTRGQQVTLSCSPISGHRSVSWYQQTPGQGLQFLFEYFSETQRNKGNFPGRFSGRQFSNSRSEMNVSTLELGDSALYLCASSSNSGQGGYGYTFGSGTRLTVV.

There are a few counts of this clone. The rearrangement uses TRBV10-3 and TRBJ1-2; D is unresolved. Trimming shortened V by 7 bases and J by 0 bases, and 15 bases separated the two germline ends. This CDR3 comprises 15 residues. CDR1 and CDR2 (germline): ENHRY, SYGVKD. CDR3: CAITNQAGANYGYTF. Written as DNA, the CDR3 is TGTGCCATCACCAATCAAGCAGGAGCTAACTATGGCTACACCTTC.

This clone came up a few times. This rearrangement joins TRBV9 to TRBJ2-2; weak D call: TRBD1 (5 bases). The CDR3 has 12 amino acids. V was trimmed by 3 bases and J by 8 bases, leaving 8 bases between them. Germline CDR1 reads SGDLS; CDR2 reads YYNGEE. The CDR3 nucleotides are TGTGCCAGCAGCGCTCCAGGGGGGGAGCTGTTTTTT. Its protein is CASSAPGGELFF.

This clone has just a few counts. The rearrangement uses TRBV7-9 and TRBJ1-1; D possibly corresponds to TRBD1 (5 bases). Between the trimmed V and J ends, which lost 11 bases and 1 base, there was a span of 20 bases. This CDR3 is built from 15 residues. The germline CDR1 and CDR2 sequences are SEHNR and FQNEAQ (reference sequence). CDR3 DNA sequence: TGTGCCCTCGAGGATAGGGGACGCGGGAACACTGAAGCTTTCTTT. Its translation: CALEDRGRGNTEAFF.

This clone showed up just a few times. The chain recombines TRBV4-3 with TRBJ1-5, with D unclear. Deletions cut 5 bases from V and 0 bases from J, with 5 bases between. This CDR3 spans 13 amino acids. Germline CDR1 LGHNA, CDR2 YSLEER. As DNA, the CDR3 is TGCGCCAGCAGCAGGTATAGCAATCAGCCCCAGCATTTT. Translated, it gives CASSRYSNQPQHF.

The chain links TRBV5-6 to TRBJ1-1, with D unclear. V lost 3 bases, J lost 5 bases, and 14 bases lay in between. Germline-derived CDR1 and CDR2 are SGHDT and YYEEEE. The CDR3 has 14 residues. The CDR3 DNA sequence: TGTGCCAGCAGCTCGGGCCGGTCGGGTACTGAAGCTTTCTTT. This gives the protein CASSSGRSGTEAFF.

The CDR3 coding sequence is TGTGCCAGCTCACCGAGAGGACCGACGCAAGAGACCCAGTACTTC. Amino acids: CASSPRGPTQETQYF. The chain recombines TRBV18 with TRBJ2-5, with D hard to call. The CDR3 is 15 amino acids. Trimming removed 3 bases at V and 2 bases at J, with 13 bases between. Germline V gene sequence: CDR1 KGHSH, CDR2 LQKENI.

The chain has TRBV29-1 and TRBJ2-6; 11 bases fit TRBD1. Trimming at V came to 6 bases and at J to 4 bases, leaving 5 bases not matched to a gene. The germline CDR1 and CDR2 sequences are SQVTM and ANQGSEA. This CDR3 contains 15 residues. The CDR3 here is CSVGQGAGGANVLTF. CDR3 nucleotide sequence: TGCAGCGTCGGACAGGGGGCAGGCGGGGCCAACGTCCTGACTTTC. The full variable domain, completed using reference TRBV29-1 and TRBJ2-6, is SAVISQKPSRDICQRGTSLTIQCQVDSQVTMMFWYRQQPGQSLTLIATANQGSEATYESGFVIDKFPISRPNLTFSTLTVSNMSPEDSSIYLCSVGQGAGGANVLTFGAGSRLTVL.

The chain combines TRBV6-5 with TRBJ1-2; TRBD1 agrees at 7 bases. The junction had 12 bases not matched to a gene; V was cut back by 6 bases and J by 5 bases. Germline loops: CDR1 MNHEY, CDR2 SVGAGI. This CDR3 has 15 residues. The CDR3 nucleotides are TGTGCCAGCAGGCCGGGCCGGGACAGAACTTATGGCTACACCTTC. This sequence encodes CASRPGRDRTYGYTF.

This clone appeared a few times. V gene TRBV9 combines with J gene TRBJ1-2; D is ambiguous. The CDR3 has 11 amino acids. The germline V gene has CDR1 SGDLS and CDR2 YYNGEE. Deletions cut 1 base from V and 7 bases from J, with 5 bases between. Written as DNA, the CDR3 is TGTGCCAGCAGCGTACCCGGTGGCTACACCTTC. Protein product: CASSVPGGYTF. Based on the CDR3 plus reference TRBV9 and TRBJ1-2, the full variable domain is DSGVTQTPKHLITATGQRVTLRCSPRSGDLSVYWYQQSLDQGLQFLIQYYNGEERAKGNILERFSAQQFPDLHSELNLSSLELGDSALYFCASSVPGGYTFGSGTRLTVV.

The table lists this clone with a few counts. This chain joins TRBV18 and TRBJ2-2; TRBD1 is a possible D gene (6 bases). The germline gives CDR1 KGHSH, CDR2 LQKENI. The CDR3 runs to 16 residues. The V end was cut by 3 bases, the J end by 1 base, with 12 bases between. CDR3 region: CASSPSQGRNTGELFF. The DNA for the CDR3 is TGTGCCAGCTCACCGTCACAGGGACGGAACACCGGGGAGCTGTTTTTT. Full variable domain (outside the CDR3, taken from reference TRBV18 and TRBJ2-2): NAGVMQNPRHLVRRRGQEARLRCSPMKGHSHVYWYRQLPEEGLKFMVYLQKENIIDESGMPKERFSAEFPKEGPSILRIQQVVRGDSAAYFCASSPSQGRNTGELFFGEGSRLTVL.

The V and J genes are TRBV12-2 and TRBJ1-6. TRBV12-2 is a known pseudogene. CDR3 length equals 21 residues. The CDR3 protein is CASRLTAGFDRRHAYNSPLHF. As DNA, the CDR3 is TGTGCAAGTCGCTTAACGGCGGGGTTCGATCGCAGGCATGCCTATAATTCACCCCTCCACTTT.